This TCR beta chain was identified during a study of beta chain features in type 1 diabetes. Expressed TCRB transcripts were sequenced because the entire RNA isolate underwent reverse transcription. TCRdb keeps only in-frame clones here, not all; method: immunoSEQ multiplex PCR. The sample comprises under 300,000 clones, less than 35% of which are singletons, and about 3.9% rests with the top ten. Study results and caveats: PCR might show a preference for shorter templates, equally across patients and controls. In comparison with healthy donors, patients had naive, central memory and Treg TCRB repertoires that appeared more similar.

By way of CD45RO/CCR7/CD25/CD127/CD95/CD27, the CD4+ regulatory, stem cell-like memory, central memory and naive cells were sorted. Without exception, sorted populations had purity beyond 98%. Trimming at V came to 0 bases and at J to 1 base, leaving 7 bases not matched to a gene. The germline gives CDR1 SGHDT, CDR2 YYEEEE. The CDR3 sequence is 17 residues long. Comment on this clone: Its specificity is unknown.

The specimen was central memory CD4+ T cells from blood. This chain connects TRBV5-6 to TRBJ2-1, with 7 nucleotides matching TRBD2. The origin of this receptor is a man younger than 40 in good health. For the CDR3, the DNA is TGTGCCAGCAGCTTGGACTTTTCTAGCGGTTCCTACAATGAGCAGTTCTTC. Protein sequence: CASSLDFSSGSYNEQFF.